Listed below are T cell receptor beta chains from one sample, sequenced in a study of somatic mutations in cytotoxic T cells in rheumatoid arthritis. Libraries were prepared by immunoSEQ multiplex PCR; TCRdb keeps only in-frame clonotypes and omits some of them. This table has some 20,000 clones, under 85% appearing once. The specimen was CD8+ T cells sorted from blood. Receptors originate from an adult with rheumatoid arthritis. CDR3s include the opening cysteine and the closing phenylalanine or tryptophan. The D gene is left open where the match is weak. Expanded clones are given a class, and other clones once, few, many or no size at all.

j_call v_call clone_size d_call cdr3_aa cdr3_nt
TRBJ1-2 TRBV7-9 few . CASSLADGYTF TGTGCCAGCAGCTTAGCAGATGGCTACACCTTC
TRBJ1-3 TRBV5-6 . . CASSLGGDTIYF TGTGCCAGCAGCTTGGGGGGGGACACCATATATTTT
TRBJ2-1 TRBV10-3 once . CAISERAEYQGNNEQFF TGTGCCATCAGTGAGAGAGCTGAATACCAGGGCAACAATGAGCAGTTCTTC
TRBJ1-1 TRBV7-9 . . CASSPLAEAFF TGTGCCAGCAGCCCGTTGGCTGAAGCTTTCTTT
TRBJ2-2 TRBV20-1 . TRBD1 CSARQGRELFF TGCAGTGCGCGACAGGGGAGGGAGCTGTTTTTT
TRBJ2-5 TRBV13 . . CASSSGETQYF TGTGCCAGCAGCTCGGGGGAGACCCAGTACTTC
TRBJ2-3 TRBV9 . . CASSPLYRSDTQYF TGTGCCAGCAGCCCGCTATACAGGTCCGATACGCAGTATTTT
TRBJ2-1 TRBV28 . TRBD1 CASSLDRGAYNEQFF TGTGCCAGCAGTCTAGACAGGGGGGCCTACAATGAGCAGTTCTTC
TRBJ2-4 TRBV27 . . CASSLSYSSDIQYF TGTGCCAGCAGTTTATCGTACAGTTCGGACATTCAGTACTTC
TRBJ1-4 TRBV7-8 . . CASSFRDGNEKLFF TGTGCCAGCAGCTTCCGGGACGGGAATGAAAAACTGTTTTTT
TRBJ1-2 TRBV19 . TRBD1 CASSLRRGLGGYTF TGTGCCAGTAGCCTAAGGAGGGGGCTAGGGGGCTACACCTTC
TRBJ1-4 TRBV6-1 once TRBD1 CATLRTGLNEKLFF TGTGCCACTCTTAGGACAGGTCTTAATGAAAAACTGTTTTTT
TRBJ2-1 TRBV5-5 . TRBD2 CASSLVAGAYNEQFF TGTGCCAGCAGCTTGGTAGCGGGGGCCTACAATGAGCAGTTCTTC
TRBJ2-1 TRBV11-3 . . CASSSFHRVDEQFF TGTGCCAGCAGCTCCTTCCACAGGGTCGATGAGCAGTTCTTC
TRBJ2-5 TRBV27 . . CASSDAGETQYF TGTGCCAGCAGTGACGCGGGGGAGACCCAGTACTTC
TRBJ1-5 TRBV19 . TRBD1 CASSPDRGHIGQPQHF TGTGCCAGTAGTCCGGACAGGGGGCATATTGGTCAGCCCCAGCATTTT
TRBJ2-7 TRBV2 . . CASGEQYF TGTGCCAGCGGTGAGCAGTACTTC
TRBJ1-2 TRBV7-8 . TRBD1 CASSKGQIYGYTF TGTGCCAGCAGTAAGGGACAGATTTATGGCTACACCTTC
TRBJ1-2 TRBV6-5 . . CASSYSVSNYGYTF TGTGCCAGCAGTTACTCAGTTTCTAACTATGGCTACACCTTC
TRBJ2-5 TRBV27 few TRBD1 CASSPGTGSPLETQYF TGTGCCAGCAGTCCGGGGACAGGGTCCCCATTGGAGACCCAGTACTTC
TRBJ1-2 TRBV6-6 . . CASSAQAHYGYTF TGTGCCAGCAGTGCACAGGCGCACTATGGCTACACCTTC
TRBJ1-1 TRBV5-1 . . CASSSRGANTEAFF TGCGCCAGCAGCTCCCGTGGCGCGAACACTGAAGCTTTCTTT
TRBJ1-2 TRBV7-2 . TRBD1 CASSLGQGYGYTF TGTGCCAGCAGCTTAGGACAGGGCTATGGCTACACCTTC
TRBJ1-1 TRBV5-1 . TRBD1 CASSLTGIGTEAFF TGCGCCAGCAGCCTGACAGGGATCGGCACTGAAGCTTTCTTT
TRBJ2-7 TRBV13 once TRBD2 CASSLSGEGHEQYF TGTGCCAGCAGCCTCAGTGGGGAGGGGCACGAGCAGTACTTC
TRBJ2-1 TRBV6-5 . . CASSSSSDWIRFF TGTGCCAGCAGCTCCTCCTCCGACTGGATTCGGTTCTTC
TRBJ2-7 TRBV14 . . CASSQVSFYEQYF TGTGCCAGCAGCCAAGTGTCATTCTACGAGCAGTACTTC
TRBJ2-1 TRBV5-4 . . CASTYYPPSYNEQFF TGTGCCAGCACCTATTATCCCCCCTCCTACAATGAGCAGTTCTTC
TRBJ2-1 TRBV6-1 once . CASSEKQASEQFF TGTGCCAGCAGTGAGAAACAGGCTTCTGAGCAGTTCTTC
TRBJ2-2 TRBV2 once . CATWGQSTGELFF TGTGCCACCTGGGGCCAATCCACCGGGGAGCTGTTTTTT
TRBJ2-1 TRBV5-1 . . CASSLGGNEQFF TGCGCCAGCAGCTTGGGTGGCAATGAGCAGTTCTTC
TRBJ1-3 TRBV13 . . CASSLVGSGGNTIYF TGTGCCAGCAGCTTAGTAGGCAGCGGAGGAAACACCATATATTTT
TRBJ2-7 TRBV10-3 . TRBD2 CAISGGTELAGVYEQYF TGTGCCATCAGTGGGGGCACCGAGCTAGCGGGAGTTTACGAGCAGTACTTC
TRBJ1-3 TRBV6-5 . . CASSSRHRPSGNTIYF TGTGCCAGCAGTTCTAGACACCGTCCTTCTGGAAACACCATATATTTT
TRBJ1-4 TRBV7-9 . . CASSLEDPREKLFF TGTGCCAGCAGCTTAGAGGACCCGAGGGAGAAACTGTTTTTT
TRBJ1-1 TRBV27 . . CASSLTENTEAFF TGTGCCAGCAGTTTAACGGAGAACACTGAAGCTTTCTTT
TRBJ1-3 TRBV5-4 . . CASSLTGASGNTIYF TGTGCCAGCAGCCTGACAGGCGCCTCTGGAAACACCATATATTTT
TRBJ2-1 TRBV5-5 . . CASSLWPYNEQFF TGTGCCAGCAGCTTGTGGCCCTACAATGAGCAGTTCTTC
TRBJ2-1 TRBV7-8 once . CASSPNEQFF TGTGCCAGCAGCCCCAATGAGCAGTTCTTC
TRBJ2-5 TRBV7-7 . TRBD2 CASSLSAGVGETQYF TGTGCTAGCAGCTTATCGGCGGGAGTGGGAGAGACCCAGTACTTC
TRBJ1-2 TRBV7-9 . . CASSPGASPYGYTF TGTGCCAGCAGCCCCGGGGCGTCACCCTATGGCTACACCTTC